The 8 T cell receptor beta chains below were found in one sample sequenced in a study of regulatory T cells in long-lasting Graves disease. CDR3-region Arm-PCR and iRepertoire HTBI primers produced the TCR beta libraries. MiXCR was run by TCRdb on the multiplex PCR reads, yielding one entry per CDR3 protein. The table lists a few hundred thousand distinct CDR3 sequences, around 20% of them singletons. Specified time point: persistent/refractory GD, antithyroid drugs over 5 years with positive TRAb. From PBMCs, RNA was extracted and then used to make the TCR library. The sample in question was peripheral blood mononuclear cells (PBMCs), obtained when the disease was refractory, from a patient treated with antithyroid drugs. These receptors were taken from a female donor with Graves disease.

This chain joins TRBV30 and TRBJ2-6, with a tentative D call TRBD2 (6 bases). Per germline, CDR1 GTSNPN and CDR2 SVGIG (reference sequence). V lost 1 base to trimming and J lost 0 bases, with 13 bases between them. The length of the CDR3 is 17 residues. DNA for the CDR3: TGTGCCTGGAGTGGCGATATCGGGGGCTCTGGGGCCAACGTCCTGACTTTC. Residues: CAWSGDIGGSGANVLTF.

This clonotype came up many times. This CDR3 reads CSALGQEDGAMQTQYF. The CDR3 DNA follows: TGCAGTGCTCTTGGACAGGAGGATGGGGCAATGCAGACCCAGTACTTC. The chain combines TRBV20-1 with TRBJ2-5, with 7 bases lining up with TRBD1. The length of the CDR3 is 16 residues. Germline CDR1 and CDR2: DFQATT and SNEGSKA (reference sequence). V lost 5 bases, J lost 6 bases, and 18 bases stayed unmatched.

In this sample, this clonotype turned up a few times. The chain combines TRBV10-3 with TRBJ2-7, with D perhaps given as TRBD1 or TRBD2 (5 bases each). V dropped 7 bases and J dropped 4 bases, with 14 bases sitting between them. The V gene's germline CDR1 is ENHRY and CDR2 SYGVKD. The CDR3 sequence is 13 residues long. Here the CDR3 reads CAINSGRFYEQYF. The DNA of the CDR3 is TGTGCCATCAACTCGGGACGGTTTTACGAGCAGTACTTC.

This clonotype has at least ten counts. V gene TRBV7-8 combines with J gene TRBJ2-2; 10 bases fit TRBD2. CDR1 is SGHVS and CDR2 is FQNEAQ in the germline V gene. The CDR3 contains 16 residues. After removal of 2 bases from V and 4 bases from J, the junction contained 4 bases not matched to a gene. The CDR3 DNA is TGTGCCAGCAGCTTAATGCTAGCGGGAGTCACCGGGGAGCTGTTTTTT. This gives the protein CASSLMLAGVTGELFF. Full variable domain (rest looked up from reference TRBV7-8 and TRBJ2-2): GAGVSQSPRYKVAKRGQDVALRCDPISGHVSLFWYQQALGQGPEFLTYFQNEAQLDKSGLPSDRFFAERPEGSVSTLKIQRTQQEDSAVYLCASSLMLAGVTGELFFGEGSRLTVL.

This clonotype has ten or more counts. An end of the junction differs from the germline gene, which may be a read error. The gene calls are TRBV5-1 and TRBJ1-1; D is possibly TRBD1 (5 bases). CDR3 length: 13 residues. Germline V CDR1 and CDR2: SGHRS, YFSETQ. The CDR3 DNA reads as TGTGCCAGCAGCTTGAGAGGGGACACTGAAGCTTTCTTT. Its translation: CASSLRGDTEAFF.

This clonotype was counted at least ten times. The chain uses TRBV30 and TRBJ1-4, with D perhaps TRBD1 (5 bases). Germline V CDR1 and CDR2: GTSNPN, SVGIG (reference sequence). V was clipped by 4 bases and J by 8 bases, with 8 bases between them. The CDR3 length is 11 residues. CDR3 in amino acids: CAWKRQEKLFF. The CDR3 DNA reads as TGTGCCTGGAAAAGACAGGAAAAACTGTTTTTT.

At least ten counts were recorded for this clonotype. The chain couples TRBV18 to TRBJ1-4, with D perhaps matching TRBD1 (5 bases). The CDR3 length is 14 residues. Trimming cost V 3 bases and J 10 bases, with 15 bases left between them. Germline V gene lookup returns CDR1 KGHSH and CDR2 LQKENI. CDR3 amino acids: CASSPAVRDGKLFF. Here the CDR3 DNA reads TGTGCCAGCTCACCTGCAGTCAGGGATGGAAAACTGTTTTTT.

This sequence joins TRBV20-1 and TRBJ1-2; TRBD1 aligns across 10 bases. Trimming took 5 bases from V and 7 from J; bases not matched to a gene: 13. The CDR3 totals 15 residues. The germline gives CDR1 DFQATT, CDR2 SNEGSKA (reference sequence). This chain's CDR3 is CSASNRDRGRSGYTF. The DNA of the CDR3 is TGCAGTGCTTCAAACCGGGACAGGGGACGAAGTGGCTACACCTTC.